This TCR beta chain was sequenced during a study of cytomegalovirus exposure and HLA in healthy donors. About the research overall: A subsequent analysis reported that the roughly 120 validation repertoires were produced on the same platform that had also been used for the roughly 670 first-cohort repertoires.

Only in-frame clones appear in the TCRdb table, and some are missing; sequencing was by immunoSEQ multiplex PCR. The table shows some 240,000 clones, with about nine tenths occurring only once. The sequencing input was PBMCs. This receptor was taken from a woman aged 18-30 years in good health and CMV-seropositive.

The CDR3 is CASSHRGAYGYTF. DNA of the CDR3: TGTGCCAGCAGCCACAGGGGAGCCTATGGCTACACCTTC. The chain joins TRBV27 to TRBJ1-2, with 7 bases aligning to TRBD1. V lost 6 bases, J lost 4 bases, and 5 bases stayed unmatched. CDR1 is MNHEY, CDR2 SMNVEV, per germline (reference sequence). The length of the CDR3 is 13 residues.